Below, 4 T cell receptor beta chains from the same sample are listed, as sequenced in a study of shared clonotypes between healthy human individuals. Generated by immunoSEQ multiplex PCR, the TCRdb table keeps only in-frame clones and is missing some. The table includes some 2,000,000 clones, 90% to 97% detected once. Sample: naive CD4+ T cells sorted from blood. Subset here: CD45RA+ positively selected. Every receptor here comes from a man between 18 and 29 years old in good health.

The rearrangement joins TRBV2 to TRBJ2-7, with D unclear. V shed 7 bases and J shed 2 bases, with 9 bases lying between them. The germline V gene has CDR1 SNHLY and CDR2 FYNNEI. This CDR3 has 12 residues. CDR3 sequence: CASTGLAYEQYF. The CDR3 DNA is TGTGCCAGCACAGGTCTTGCCTACGAGCAGTACTTC.

The chain links TRBV6-5 to TRBJ1-6; D not certain. V was trimmed by 6 bases and J by 10 bases, leaving 19 bases between them. The germline V gene has CDR1 MNHEY and CDR2 SVGAGI. CDR3 length equals 15 residues. CDR3 sequence: CASSRVLTASSPLHF. The CDR3 DNA follows: TGTGCCAGCAGCCGGGTTCTAACAGCCAGCTCACCCCTCCACTTT.

The chain employs TRBV27 and TRBJ2-2; D call uncertain. The germline V gene encodes CDR1 MNHEY and CDR2 SMNVEV (reference sequence). This CDR3 has 16 amino acids. The V gene lost 1 base and the J gene lost 3 bases, with 12 bases spanning the gap. CDR3 coding DNA: TGTGCCAGCAGTTTATTCGGTTCCACATACACCGGGGAGCTGTTTTTT. This codes for CASSLFGSTYTGELFF.

Comment on this clone: The same CDR3 is also encoded by other DNA sequences in this sample. This chain connects TRBV6-5 to TRBJ1-2; the match to TRBD1 covers 7 bases. Germline CDR1 and CDR2: MNHEY and SVGAGI. The CDR3 sequence is 14 residues long. Unmatched junction bases numbered 10, after V lost 7 bases and J lost 5 bases. CDR3: CASTPGQAHYGYTF. The CDR3 nucleotides read TGTGCCAGCACCCCTGGACAGGCCCATTATGGCTACACCTTC.